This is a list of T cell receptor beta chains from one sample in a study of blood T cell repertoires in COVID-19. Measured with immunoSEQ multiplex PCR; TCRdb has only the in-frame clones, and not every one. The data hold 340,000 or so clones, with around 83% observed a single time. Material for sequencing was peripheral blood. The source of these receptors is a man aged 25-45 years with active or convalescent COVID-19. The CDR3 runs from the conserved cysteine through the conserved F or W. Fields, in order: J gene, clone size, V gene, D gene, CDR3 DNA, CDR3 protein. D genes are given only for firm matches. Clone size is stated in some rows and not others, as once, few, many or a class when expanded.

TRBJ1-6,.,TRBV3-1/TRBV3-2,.,TGTGCCAGCAGCCAAGCCGGAGGGCGGCATTCACCCCTCCACTTT,CASSQAGGRHSPLHF
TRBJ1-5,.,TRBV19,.,TGTGCCAGTAGTATTCGGGGGTTATATAGCAATCAGCCCCAGCATTTT,CASSIRGLYSNQPQHF
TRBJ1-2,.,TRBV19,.,TGTGCCAGTCTTGGGGGGGCAAGGTATGGCTACACCTTC,CASLGGARYGYTF
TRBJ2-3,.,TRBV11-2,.,TGTGCCAGCAGCCCAATGGGGGGCGGGGGTGCAGATACGCAGTATTTT,CASSPMGGGGADTQYF
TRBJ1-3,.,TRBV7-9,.,TGTGCCAGCAGCCCTGAGGTAGCGGTTAGGACTGGAAACACCATATATTTT,CASSPEVAVRTGNTIYF
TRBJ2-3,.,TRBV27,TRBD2,TGTGCCAGCAGTTTTACTTCGGCGGGAGGAACAGATACGCAGTATTTT,CASSFTSAGGTDTQYF
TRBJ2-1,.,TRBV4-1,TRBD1,TGCGCCAGCAGCCCTTCCGGGACAGGGGGCTACAATGAGCAGTTCTTC,CASSPSGTGGYNEQFF
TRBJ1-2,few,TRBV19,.,TGTGCCAGCTCCCGGGACACAGGGCATGGCTACACCTTC,CASSRDTGHGYTF
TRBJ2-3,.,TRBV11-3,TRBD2,TGTGCCGTATCGACTAGCGGCCCTCTCGATACGCAGTATTTT,CAVSTSGPLDTQYF
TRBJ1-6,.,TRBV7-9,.,TGTGCCAGCAGCTCCCTCCCAGGGGATGCTTCACCCCTCCACTTT,CASSSLPGDASPLHF
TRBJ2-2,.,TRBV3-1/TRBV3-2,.,TGTGCCAGCAGCAGGGACTGGACCGGGGAGCTGTTTTTT,CASSRDWTGELFF
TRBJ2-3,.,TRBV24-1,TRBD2,TGTGCCACCAGTGCCCATGCAGGGACTAGCGGAGATACGCAGTATTTT,CATSAHAGTSGDTQYF
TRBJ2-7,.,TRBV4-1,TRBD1,TGCGCCAGCAGCCAAACCTGGACAGGGAACTCCTACGAGCAGTACTTC,CASSQTWTGNSYEQYF
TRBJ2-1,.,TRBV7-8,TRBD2,TGTGCCAGCAGCATCGTACTAGCGGGAGTTGGCAATGAGCAGTTCTTC,CASSIVLAGVGNEQFF
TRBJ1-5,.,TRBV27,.,TGTGCCAGCAGTTTCGGAGATCAGCCCCAGCATTTT,CASSFGDQPQHF
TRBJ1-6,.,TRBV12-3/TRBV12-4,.,TGTGCCAGCAGTCGCCGGCGGAGTTCACCCCTCCACTTT,CASSRRRSSPLHF
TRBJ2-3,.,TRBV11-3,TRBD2,TGTGCCAGCTCGAAGCGGGGGATCACAGATACGCAGTATTTT,CASSKRGITDTQYF
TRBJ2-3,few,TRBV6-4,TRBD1,TGTGCCAGCAGGAACCGGGACAGGGGGCCAGATACGCAGTATTTT,CASRNRDRGPDTQYF
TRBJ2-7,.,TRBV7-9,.,TGTGCCAGCAGGCCAGCGGTTTACCCCTACGAGCAGTACTTC,CASRPAVYPYEQYF
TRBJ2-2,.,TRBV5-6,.,TGTGCCAGCAGCCTCGGCCGGGAAAGTCCAGACGGGGAGCTGTTTTTT,CASSLGRESPDGELFF
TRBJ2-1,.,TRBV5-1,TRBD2,TGCGCCAGCAGAATAGCGGGAGGGAGTTACAATGAGCAGTTCTTC,CASRIAGGSYNEQFF
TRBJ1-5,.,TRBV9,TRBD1,TGTGCCAGCAGCGACGGGACAGTTCATGAGCAGCCCCAGCATTTT,CASSDGTVHEQPQHF
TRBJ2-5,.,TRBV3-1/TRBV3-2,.,TGTGCCAGCAGCCAAGCTCAGACCCAGTACTTC,CASSQAQTQYF
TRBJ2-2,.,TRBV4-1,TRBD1,TGCGCCAGCAGCCAAGTTGGAACAGGGGGCGCACAAACCGGGGAGCTGTTTTTT,CASSQVGTGGAQTGELFF
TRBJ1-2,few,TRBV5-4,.,TGTGCCAGCAGCCCAGGGTCTAACTATGGCTACACCTTC,CASSPGSNYGYTF
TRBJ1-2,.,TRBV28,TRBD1,TGTGCCAGCAGTGGCTCGGACAGGGGTTTTATTGGCTACACCTTC,CASSGSDRGFIGYTF
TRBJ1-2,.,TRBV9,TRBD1,TGTGCCAGCAGCGCCACCGGGACAGGGATCGATGGCTACACCTTC,CASSATGTGIDGYTF
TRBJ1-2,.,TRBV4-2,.,TGTGCCAGCAGCCAAGACATAATCACCGGGACAAGGAATGGCTACACCTTC,CASSQDIITGTRNGYTF
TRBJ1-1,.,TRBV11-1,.,TGTGCCAGCAGTTCAGTCAGTATCATGAACACTGAAGCTTTCTTT,CASSSVSIMNTEAFF
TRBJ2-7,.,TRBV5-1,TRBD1,TGCGCCAGCAGCCCCATAGACAGGGCCTACGAGCAGTACTTC,CASSPIDRAYEQYF
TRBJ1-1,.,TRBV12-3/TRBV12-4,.,TGTGCCAGCAGTTTGGGGCGAACTGAAGCTTTCTTT,CASSLGRTEAFF
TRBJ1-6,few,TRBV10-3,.,TGTGCCATCAGTCGGGGCTCCTATAATTCACCCCTCCACTTT,CAISRGSYNSPLHF
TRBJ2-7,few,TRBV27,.,TGTGCCAGCAGTCTGCGGGCCTCCTACGAGCAGTACTTC,CASSLRASYEQYF
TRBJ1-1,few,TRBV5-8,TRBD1,TGTGCCAGCAGCTTCTCAGGACAGGGACGGGGGAGAGCTTTCTTT,CASSFSGQGRGRAFF
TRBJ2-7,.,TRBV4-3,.,TGCGCCAGCAGCCAAGATCTTGGCCTCTCCAGCTCCTACGAGCAGTACTTC,CASSQDLGLSSSYEQYF
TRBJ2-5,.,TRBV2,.,TGTGCCAGCTCCGAACCCCCGGGGGAGACCCAGTACTTC,CASSEPPGETQYF
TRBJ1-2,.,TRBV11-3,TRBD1,TGTGCCAGCAGCTTAGGGATACAGGGGTATGGCTACACCTTC,CASSLGIQGYGYTF